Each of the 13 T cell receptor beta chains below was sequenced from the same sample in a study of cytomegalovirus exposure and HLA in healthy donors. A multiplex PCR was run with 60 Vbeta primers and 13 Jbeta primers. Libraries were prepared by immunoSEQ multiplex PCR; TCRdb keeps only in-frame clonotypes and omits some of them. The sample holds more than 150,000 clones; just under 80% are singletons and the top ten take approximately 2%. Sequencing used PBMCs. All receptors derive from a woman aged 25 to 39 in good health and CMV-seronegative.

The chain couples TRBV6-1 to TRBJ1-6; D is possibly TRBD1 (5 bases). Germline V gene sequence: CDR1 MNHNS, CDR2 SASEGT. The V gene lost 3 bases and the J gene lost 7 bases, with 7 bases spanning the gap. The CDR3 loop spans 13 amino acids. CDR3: CASSDRQNSPLHF. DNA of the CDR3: TGTGCCAGCAGTGATCGACAGAATTCACCCCTCCACTTT.

As DNA, the CDR3 is TGTGCCAGCAGCGTAACTAGCGGGGGGGCCGGGTCTTACGAGACCCAGTACTTC. Protein: CASSVTSGGAGSYETQYF. V gene TRBV9 combines with J gene TRBJ2-5; 13 positions agree with TRBD2. The CDR3 consists of 18 residues. Germline CDR1 is SGDLS and CDR2 is YYNGEE. The V gene end was trimmed by 1 base and the J gene end by 5 bases; junction bases not matched to a gene: 11.

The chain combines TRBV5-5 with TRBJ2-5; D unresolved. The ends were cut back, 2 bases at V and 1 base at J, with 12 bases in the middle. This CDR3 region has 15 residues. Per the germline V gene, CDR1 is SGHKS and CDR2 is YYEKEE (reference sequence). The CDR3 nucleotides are TGTGCCAGCAGCTTAGCGCTGGCAGCCCAAGAGACCCAGTACTTC. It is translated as CASSLALAAQETQYF.

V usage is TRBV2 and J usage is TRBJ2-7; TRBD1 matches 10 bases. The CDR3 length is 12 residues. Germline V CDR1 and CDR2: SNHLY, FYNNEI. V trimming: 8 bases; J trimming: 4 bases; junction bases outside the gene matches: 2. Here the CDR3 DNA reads TGTGCCAGCGGACAGGGGGTTTACGAGCAGTACTTC. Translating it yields CASGQGVYEQYF.

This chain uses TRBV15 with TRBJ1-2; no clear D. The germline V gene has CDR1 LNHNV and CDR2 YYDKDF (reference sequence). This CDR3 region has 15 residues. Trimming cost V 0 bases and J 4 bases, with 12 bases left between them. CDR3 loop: CATSREVSVRYGYTF. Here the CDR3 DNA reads TGTGCCACCAGCAGAGAGGTATCAGTTCGCTATGGCTACACCTTC.

This chain's CDR3 is CATTDSNQPQHF. The DNA of the CDR3 is TGTGCCACGACAGATAGCAATCAGCCCCAGCATTTT. V usage is TRBV10-3 and J usage is TRBJ1-5, with a possible D match to TRBD1 (5 bases). The CDR3 covers 12 residues. CDR1 is ENHRY and CDR2 is SYGVKD in the germline V gene. Trimming stripped 10 bases from V and 0 bases from J, with 7 bases between.

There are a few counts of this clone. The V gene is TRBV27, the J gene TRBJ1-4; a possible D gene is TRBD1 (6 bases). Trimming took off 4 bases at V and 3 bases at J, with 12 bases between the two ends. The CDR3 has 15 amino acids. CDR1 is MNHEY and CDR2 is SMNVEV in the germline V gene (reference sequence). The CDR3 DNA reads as TGTGCCAGCAGTTCCACAGGGATCCCTAATGAAAAACTGTTTTTT. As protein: CASSSTGIPNEKLFF.

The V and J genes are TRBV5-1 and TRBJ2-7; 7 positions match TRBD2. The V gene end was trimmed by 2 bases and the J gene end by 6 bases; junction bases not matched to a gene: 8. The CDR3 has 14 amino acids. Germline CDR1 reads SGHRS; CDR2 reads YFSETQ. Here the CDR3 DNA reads TGCGCCAGCAGCTTCGGGGGAGGGAGATCCGAGCAGTACTTC. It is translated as CASSFGGGRSEQYF.

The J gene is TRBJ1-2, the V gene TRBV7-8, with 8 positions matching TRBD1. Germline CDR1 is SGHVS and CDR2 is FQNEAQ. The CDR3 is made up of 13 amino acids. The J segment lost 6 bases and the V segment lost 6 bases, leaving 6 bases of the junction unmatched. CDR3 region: CASSPDRDHGYTF. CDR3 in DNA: TGTGCCAGCAGTCCGGACAGGGACCATGGCTACACCTTC.

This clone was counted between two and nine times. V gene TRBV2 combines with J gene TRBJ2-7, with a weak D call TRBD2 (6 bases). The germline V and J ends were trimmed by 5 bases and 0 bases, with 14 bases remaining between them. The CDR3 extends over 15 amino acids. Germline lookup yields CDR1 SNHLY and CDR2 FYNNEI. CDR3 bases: TGTGCCAGCAGTTCCGGGACTTACAGCTCCTACGAGCAGTACTTC. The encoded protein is CASSSGTYSSYEQYF.

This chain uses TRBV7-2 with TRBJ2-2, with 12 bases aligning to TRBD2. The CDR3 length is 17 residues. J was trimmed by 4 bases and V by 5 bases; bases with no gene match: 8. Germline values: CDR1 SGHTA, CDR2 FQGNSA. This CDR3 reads CASSPTSGGSRTGELFF. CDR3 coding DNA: TGTGCCAGCAGCCCGACTAGCGGGGGATCGCGCACCGGGGAGCTGTTTTTT.

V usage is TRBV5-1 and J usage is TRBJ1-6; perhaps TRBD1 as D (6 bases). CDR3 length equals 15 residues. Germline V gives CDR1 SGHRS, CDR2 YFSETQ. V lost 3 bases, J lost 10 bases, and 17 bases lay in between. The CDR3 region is CASSWEGGPGSPLHF. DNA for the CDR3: TGCGCCAGCAGCTGGGAGGGGGGCCCAGGATCACCCCTCCACTTT.

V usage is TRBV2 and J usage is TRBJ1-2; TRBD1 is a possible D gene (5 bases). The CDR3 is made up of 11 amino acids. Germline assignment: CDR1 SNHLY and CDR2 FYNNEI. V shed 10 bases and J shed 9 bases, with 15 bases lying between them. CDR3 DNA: TGTGCCAACCCCGCGGGGGTCAGCTACACCTTC. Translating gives CANPAGVSYTF.